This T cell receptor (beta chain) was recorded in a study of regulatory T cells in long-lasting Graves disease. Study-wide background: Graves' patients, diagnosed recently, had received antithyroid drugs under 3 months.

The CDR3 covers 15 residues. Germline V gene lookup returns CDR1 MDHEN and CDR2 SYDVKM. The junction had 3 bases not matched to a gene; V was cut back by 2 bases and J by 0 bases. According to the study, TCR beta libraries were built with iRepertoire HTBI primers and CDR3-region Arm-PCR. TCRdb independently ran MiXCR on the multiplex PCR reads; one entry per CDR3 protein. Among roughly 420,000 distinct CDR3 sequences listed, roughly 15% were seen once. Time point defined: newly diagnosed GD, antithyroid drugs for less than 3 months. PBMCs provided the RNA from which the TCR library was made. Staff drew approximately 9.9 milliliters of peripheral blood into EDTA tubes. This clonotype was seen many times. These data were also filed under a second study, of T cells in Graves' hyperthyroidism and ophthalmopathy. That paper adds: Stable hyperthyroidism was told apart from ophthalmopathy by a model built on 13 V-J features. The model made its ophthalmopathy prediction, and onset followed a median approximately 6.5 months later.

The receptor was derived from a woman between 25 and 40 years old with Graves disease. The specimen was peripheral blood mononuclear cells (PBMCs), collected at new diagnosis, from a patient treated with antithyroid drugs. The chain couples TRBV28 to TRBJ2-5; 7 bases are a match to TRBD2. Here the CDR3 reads CASSLDGRYQETQYF. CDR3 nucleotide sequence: TGTGCCAGCAGTTTAGACGGGAGGTACCAAGAGACCCAGTACTTC.